These 8 T cell receptor beta chains share one sample of origin, sequenced in a study of graft-versus-host responses after intestinal transplantation. Using immunoSEQ multiplex PCR, the repertoire was profiled, and TCRdb retains in-frame clones only, with some absent. The data show some 120,000 clones, with about 92% seen just once and 1% to 1.5% held by the top ten. These receptors' antigens are unknown. The sequenced sample was unstimulated CD8+ T cells sorted from spleen or lymph node cells, obtained before transplant. The source is a human donor who was the organ donor for an intestinal transplant.

The chain combines TRBV6-1 with TRBJ1-5; 7 nucleotides line up with TRBD1. Germline loops: CDR1 MNHNS, CDR2 SASEGT. V was clipped by 4 bases and J by 2 bases; unmatched bases: 2. CDR3 length equals 14 residues. The DNA for the CDR3 is TGTGCCAGCAGTGCTGACAGGGGCAATCAGCCCCAGCATTTT. Its protein is CASSADRGNQPQHF.

This clone showed up just a few times. V is TRBV6-1 and J is TRBJ2-7; 10 bases are shared with TRBD1. This CDR3 contains 14 residues. After removal of 3 bases from V and 3 bases from J, the junction contained 2 bases not matched to a gene. Germline CDR1 and CDR2: MNHNS and SASEGT. The DNA for the CDR3 is TGTGCCAGCAGTGAGTGGACAGGGGGCTACGAGCAGTACTTC. Translating it yields CASSEWTGGYEQYF.

The CDR3 coding sequence is TGTGCCAGCAGCTCAGGGGGTTATGGCTACACCTTC. Amino acid sequence: CASSSGGYGYTF. The chain combines TRBV7-4 with TRBJ1-2; 7 positions agree with TRBD1. The germline V gene encodes CDR1 SGHVT and CDR2 SQSDAQ. The CDR3 covers 12 residues. Losses at the gene ends were 4 bases for V and 5 bases for J; bases not matched to a gene: 1.

The gene calls are TRBV4-3 and TRBJ1-3; no firm D call. V lost 1 base and J lost 0, with 10 bases in between. Germline values: CDR1 LGHNA, CDR2 YSLEER. The CDR3 totals 16 residues. The CDR3 region is CASSQGTGDSGNTIYF. CDR3 DNA sequence: TGCGCCAGCAGCCAAGGAACTGGGGACTCTGGAAACACCATATATTTT.

This chain joins TRBV29-1 and TRBJ2-7, with 9 bases identical to TRBD1. Germline-derived CDR1 and CDR2 are SQVTM and ANQGSEA. The CDR3 covers 12 residues. Trimming removed 5 bases from V and 4 bases from J; junction bases left unmatched: 3. The CDR3 protein is CSVTGQGYEQYF. The CDR3 DNA is TGCAGCGTTACCGGACAGGGGTACGAGCAGTACTTC.

The chain links TRBV27 to TRBJ1-1; D might be TRBD1 (6 bases). This CDR3 contains 14 residues. Germline lookup yields CDR1 MNHEY and CDR2 SMNVEV (reference sequence). Deletions cut 6 bases from V and 4 bases from J, with 15 bases between. The CDR3 DNA follows: TGTGCCAGCAGCCACCGGGGGGCGGCCACTGAAGCTTTCTTT. This encodes CASSHRGAATEAFF.

The chain carries TRBV2 and TRBJ2-3, with 14 nucleotides matching TRBD2. After removal of 4 bases from V and 4 bases from J, the junction contained 1 base not matched to a gene. The length of the CDR3 is 15 residues. Germline V lookup: CDR1 SNHLY, CDR2 FYNNEI. The DNA of the CDR3 is TGTGCCAGCAGTGGACTAGCGGGAGGGGCAGATACGCAGTATTTT. Translating gives CASSGLAGGADTQYF.

This chain uses TRBV6-1 with TRBJ1-5; 8 bases are shared with TRBD1. CDR1 and CDR2 (germline): MNHNS, SASEGT. CDR3 length equals 16 residues. J lost 0 bases, V lost 4 bases, and 5 bases had no gene match. The CDR3 is CASSGTGTYSNQPQHF. The CDR3 DNA reads TGTGCCAGCAGTGGGACAGGGACCTATAGCAATCAGCCCCAGCATTTT.